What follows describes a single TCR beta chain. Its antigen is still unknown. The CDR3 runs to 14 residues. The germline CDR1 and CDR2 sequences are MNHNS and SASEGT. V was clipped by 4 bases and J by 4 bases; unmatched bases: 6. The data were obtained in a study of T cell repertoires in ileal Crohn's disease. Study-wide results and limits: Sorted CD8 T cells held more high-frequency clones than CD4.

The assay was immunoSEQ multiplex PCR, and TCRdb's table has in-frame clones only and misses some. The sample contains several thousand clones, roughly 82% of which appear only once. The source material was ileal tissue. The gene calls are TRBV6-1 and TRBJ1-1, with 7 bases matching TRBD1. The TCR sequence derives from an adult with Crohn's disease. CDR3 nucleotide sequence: TGTGCCAGCAGTGGGCTAACAGGGGTCACTGAAGCTTTCTTT. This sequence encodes CASSGLTGVTEAFF.